This TCR beta chain was captured by sequencing in a study of blood T cell repertoires in COVID-19 (dated by TCRdb to the early 2020s). About the full investigation: Collaborator samples came from the United States, Italy and Spain and covered acute and convalescent phases of COVID-19. The material from the prospective study consisted of cDNA or gDNA derived from T cells, B-cell-depleted T cells, or PBMCs. Subjects who had been exposed to COVID-19, were actively infected with it, or had recovered from it provided the deeply sampled blood TCRbeta repertoires that made up the dataset. The repertoires were made available in a free public database intended to serve as a resource for research on the immune response to SARS-CoV-2. The samples were drawn from two sources: the first 160 participants of the ongoing ImmuneRACE study, and 1,254 subjects contributed by 6 global collaborators. A de-identified subject ID, COVID-19 status, age in years and sex were almost always included in the sample metadata. Where available, HLA class I and class II types were obtained from metadata supplied by the sample provider rather than from assay-based typing.

This clone was recorded only once. Its specific antigen is unknown. Base qualities are not recorded, but no much larger clone differs from it by a single base. What the work shows at the level of the full study, not this receptor alone: How much clinical and demographic metadata was included differed by source and by participant, and the metadata was provided uncurated.

TCRbeta CDR3 regions were amplified from genomic DNA by means of the immunoSEQ Assay, a bias-controlled multiplex PCR. Per the authors' processing: Within the assay, amplification of reference gene primers was used to estimate how many nucleated cells each sample contained. To quantify the absolute abundance of each unique TCRbeta CDR3 rearrangement, sequence reads were collapsed and filtered. For each sample, productive Simpson clonality was calculated by taking the square root of Simpson's diversity index across productive rearrangements. TCRdb's version of the immuneACCESS table is confined to in-frame rearrangements and falls short of the full clone set. An unresolved V gene accounts for under half of the shortfall where checked; the remainder is of unknown origin. That table supplies the V and J calls and clone size; D and trimming were determined from the DNA. This sample comprises some 200,000 clones, about 79% of them detected only once. Approximately 13% of the sample is taken by the ten largest.

Each collaborating institution followed its own protocols to collect whole blood in K2EDTA tubes. For TCRbeta analysis, collaborators shipped samples in one of three forms: frozen whole blood, isolated PBMCs, or DNA extracted from either of those sample types. The clonotype was recovered from a human donor in a cohort sampled during active COVID-19. The material sequenced was peripheral blood.

The CDR3 region has the sequence CASSEPGNTEAFF. The sequenced DNA: TGCGCCAGCAGTGAGCCGGGGAACACTGAAGCTTTCTTT. The chain employs TRBV10-2 and TRBJ1-1, with no confidently assigned D gene. At the junction V is shortened by 2 bases and J by 1 base, with 5 bases in between. There are 13 amino acids in the CDR3, from cysteine to phenylalanine inclusive. The kept DNA is CDR3 alone, 39 bases in frame from the first base. CDR1 and CDR2, per the germline V gene, are WSHSY and SAAADI.